These T cell receptor beta chains were read from a single sample in a study of blood T cell repertoires in COVID-19. Repertoires were generated with immunoSEQ multiplex PCR, while TCRdb's copy carries only in-frame clones and drops some. Of 20,000 to 25,000 clones in the sample, roughly 90% are singletons; the top ten hold roughly 6%. What was sequenced was peripheral blood. These TCRs come from a human donor in a cohort sampled during active COVID-19. The CDR3 runs from the conserved cysteine through the conserved F or W. A D gene is named only where the DNA matches it firmly. Clone size is not always given. Where it is, it says once, few, many or a class for expanded clones.

TRBJ2-1,TRBV2,TRBD2,few,CASNLASGNYNEQFF,TGTGCCAGCAACCTCGCTAGCGGGAATTACAATGAGCAGTTCTTC
TRBJ2-3,TRBV7-3,TRBD2,once,CASSLSGGRADTQYF,TGTGCCAGCAGCTTAAGTGGCGGGAGGGCAGATACGCAGTATTTT
TRBJ2-5,TRBV4-1,NA,NA,CASSQGAGLPYQETQYF,TGCGCCAGCAGCCAAGGCGCGGGACTCCCGTACCAAGAGACCCAGTACTTC
TRBJ1-3,TRBV4-1,NA,NA,CASSQELAGMNRNTIYF,TGCGCCAGCAGCCAAGAATTGGCAGGGATGAATAGAAACACCATATATTTT
TRBJ2-3,TRBV14,TRBD2,NA,CASSQSVLAGGPSTDTQYF,TGTGCCAGCAGCCAATCAGTGTTAGCGGGAGGCCCTAGCACAGATACGCAGTATTTT
TRBJ1-1,TRBV6-6,NA,few,CASRTAGDTEAFF,TGTGCCAGCAGGACCGCAGGGGACACTGAAGCTTTCTTT
TRBJ2-2,TRBV7-2,TRBD2,NA,CASSVGLAGGSFYTGELFF,TGTGCCAGCAGCGTGGGACTAGCGGGAGGTTCCTTTTACACCGGGGAGCTGTTTTTT
TRBJ1-2,TRBV19,NA,NA,CASSGDIRHKLGYGYTF,TGTGCCAGTAGTGGTGACATCCGCCACAAACTCGGCTATGGCTACACCTTC
TRBJ2-7,TRBV4-1,NA,NA,CASSQDGDRTPAYEQYF,TGCGCCAGCAGCCAAGATGGAGACAGGACGCCCGCCTACGAGCAGTACTTC
TRBJ2-1,TRBV27,TRBD2,NA,CASRQGLAAGRDEQFF,TGTGCCAGCAGACAGGGACTAGCTGCTGGGAGGGATGAGCAGTTCTTC
TRBJ2-1,TRBV7-7,TRBD2,NA,CASSSGLAVHNEQFF,TGTGCTAGCAGTTCGGGACTAGCGGTACACAATGAGCAGTTCTTC
TRBJ1-6,TRBV9,TRBD1,NA,CASSPTGGIPYNSPLHF,TGTGCCAGCAGCCCGACAGGGGGCATTCCCTATAATTCACCCCTCCACTTT
TRBJ1-6,TRBV19,NA,NA,CASSIQGGDSPLHF,TGTGCCAGTAGTATACAGGGTGGCGATTCACCCCTCCACTTT
TRBJ2-7,TRBV5-1,NA,NA,CASFNRYYEQYF,TGCGCCAGCTTTAACAGGTACTACGAGCAGTACTTC
TRBJ1-2,TRBV28,NA,NA,CASSGVGAANYGYTF,TGTGCCAGCAGTGGGGTAGGGGCAGCTAACTATGGCTACACCTTC
TRBJ1-1,TRBV2,NA,NA,CASSEYFGNTEAFF,TGTGCCAGCAGTGAATATTTCGGGAACACTGAAGCTTTCTTT
TRBJ1-2,TRBV5-1,NA,once,CASSSIGQSPYGYTF,TGCGCCAGCAGCTCTATTGGACAGAGCCCCTATGGCTACACCTTC
TRBJ2-5,TRBV19,TRBD2,NA,CASSKASGSGETQYF,TGTGCCAGTAGTAAGGCTAGCGGGAGCGGGGAGACCCAGTACTTC
TRBJ2-5,TRBV2,NA,NA,CASSIKREGTQYF,TGTGCCAGCAGTATTAAACGCGAGGGGACCCAGTACTTC
TRBJ2-7,TRBV11-3,NA,few,CASRKERRSYEQYF,TGTGCCAGCAGGAAGGAGAGGCGCTCCTACGAGCAGTACTTC
TRBJ1-5,TRBV6-4,NA,NA,CASLTAGCNQPQHF,TGTGCCAGCTTAACAGCGGGGTGCAATCAGCCCCAGCATTTT
TRBJ1-1,TRBV6-5,NA,NA,CASSSKAGADTEAFF,TGTGCCAGCAGTTCAAAGGCAGGGGCGGACACTGAAGCTTTCTTT
TRBJ2-2,TRBV28,NA,NA,CASSQGMNTGELFF,TGTGCCAGCAGTCAGGGAATGAACACCGGGGAGCTGTTTTTT
TRBJ2-1,TRBV3-1/TRBV3-2,NA,once,CASSQFLAGSEQFF,TGTGCCAGCAGCCAATTCCTAGCCGGAAGTGAGCAGTTCTTC
TRBJ2-1,TRBV3-1/TRBV3-2,NA,NA,CASSQDLNEQFF,TGTGCCAGCAGCCAAGATCTCAATGAGCAGTTCTTC
TRBJ2-3,TRBV7-8,NA,once,CAPRSGGESTDTQYF,TGTGCCCCCCGATCCGGCGGGGAGAGCACAGATACGCAGTATTTT
TRBJ1-2,TRBV28,NA,NA,CASNPSGRYYGYTF,TGTGCCAGCAACCCTTCTGGGCGATACTATGGCTACACCTTC
TRBJ1-1,TRBV11-2,NA,NA,CASSLGGQGEAFF,TGTGCCAGCAGCTTAGGCGGCCAGGGTGAAGCTTTCTTT
TRBJ2-1,TRBV5-4,NA,NA,CASSLTVSSYNEQFF,TGTGCCAGCAGCTTGACCGTGAGCTCCTACAATGAGCAGTTCTTC
TRBJ1-1,TRBV10-3,NA,NA,CAISEAQRVGGTEAFF,TGTGCCATCAGTGAGGCGCAGAGAGTAGGGGGAACTGAAGCTTTCTTT
TRBJ2-7,TRBV7-2,NA,NA,CASSVGTGTFYEQYF,TGTGCCAGCAGCGTAGGCACCGGGACTTTCTACGAGCAGTACTTC
TRBJ2-1,TRBV6-5,NA,NA,CASSPTASGWNEQFF,TGTGCCAGCAGTCCGACAGCCTCGGGTTGGAATGAGCAGTTCTTC
TRBJ2-7,TRBV18,NA,NA,CASSQSTVTYEQYF,TGTGCCAGCTCACAGTCGACAGTAACCTACGAGCAGTACTTC
TRBJ2-7,TRBV13,TRBD1,few,CASSQGQGLVEQYF,TGTGCCAGCAGCCAGGGACAGGGTTTGGTCGAGCAGTACTTC
TRBJ2-7,TRBV28,NA,NA,CASSFGRGGGYEQYF,TGTGCCAGCAGTTTCGGTAGAGGGGGGGGATACGAGCAGTACTTC
TRBJ1-2,TRBV5-4,TRBD1,NA,CASSRTGGGYGYTF,TGTGCCAGCAGCCGGACAGGGGGCGGCTATGGCTACACCTTC
TRBJ2-3,TRBV5-4,TRBD2,NA,CASSLSGRPGDTQYF,TGTGCCAGCAGCTTGAGCGGGAGGCCCGGGGATACGCAGTATTTT
TRBJ1-5,TRBV5-1,TRBD1,NA,CASSLAGTGDQPQHF,TGCGCCAGCAGCTTGGCAGGGACAGGGGATCAGCCCCAGCATTTT
TRBJ2-2,TRBV30,NA,NA,CAWSAKELFF,TGTGCCTGGAGTGCCAAAGAGCTGTTTTTT
TRBJ1-2,TRBV5-5,NA,NA,CASSLPGYEGYTF,TGTGCCAGCAGCTTGCCGGGTTATGAAGGCTACACCTTC
TRBJ1-5,TRBV24-1,TRBD1,NA,CATSDARQGGQPQHF,TGTGCCACCAGTGATGCGAGACAGGGGGGCCAGCCCCAGCATTTT
TRBJ2-4,TRBV7-2,NA,NA,CASSLAPGQNIQYF,TGTGCCAGCAGCTTAGCTCCAGGGCAAAACATTCAGTACTTC
TRBJ1-5,TRBV2,NA,NA,CASREGDGLNQPQHF,TGTGCCAGCAGGGAGGGTGATGGGCTCAATCAGCCCCAGCATTTT
TRBJ2-1,TRBV28,NA,NA,CASSATRPNEQFF,TGTGCCAGCAGTGCGACTAGGCCGAATGAGCAGTTCTTC
TRBJ1-5,TRBV6-5,TRBD1,few,CASNEGGRGNQPQHF,TGTGCCAGCAACGAAGGGGGCAGGGGCAATCAGCCCCAGCATTTT
TRBJ2-5,TRBV7-7,TRBD2,NA,CASSKRLAGVETQYF,TGTGCTAGCAGCAAGCGACTAGCGGGAGTGGAGACCCAGTACTTC
TRBJ2-6,TRBV10-3,NA,NA,CAISESSGYTSGANVLTF,TGTGCCATCAGTGAGTCAAGCGGCTACACTTCTGGGGCCAACGTCCTGACTTTC